Sequencing of this T cell receptor (beta chain) was carried out in a study of CD8+ T cells in alopecia areata. The study team obtained lesional scalp punch biopsies and peripheral blood from alopecia areata patients. Isolation of CD4+ and CD8+ T cells from PBMCs was achieved by sorting. The authors extracted RNA and reverse transcribed it into cDNA as the sequencing template. Clones were read by immunoSEQ multiplex PCR, and TCRdb kept only the in-frame ones, dropping some. This sample has around 50,000 clones, with 90% to 97% found just once. J was trimmed by 1 base and V by 5 bases; bases with no gene match: 1. Germline V gene data show CDR1 as LNHDA and CDR2 as SQIVND (reference sequence). This CDR3 has 14 amino acids.

The chain employs TRBV19 and TRBJ2-2; 7 nucleotides line up with TRBD2. The input for sequencing was CD8+ T cells sorted from blood, taken at week 0. The source is a human donor with alopecia areata. The CDR3 DNA follows: TGTGCCAGTAGTCGCGGGGGGAACACCGGGGAGCTGTTTTTT. The encoded protein is CASSRGGNTGELFF.